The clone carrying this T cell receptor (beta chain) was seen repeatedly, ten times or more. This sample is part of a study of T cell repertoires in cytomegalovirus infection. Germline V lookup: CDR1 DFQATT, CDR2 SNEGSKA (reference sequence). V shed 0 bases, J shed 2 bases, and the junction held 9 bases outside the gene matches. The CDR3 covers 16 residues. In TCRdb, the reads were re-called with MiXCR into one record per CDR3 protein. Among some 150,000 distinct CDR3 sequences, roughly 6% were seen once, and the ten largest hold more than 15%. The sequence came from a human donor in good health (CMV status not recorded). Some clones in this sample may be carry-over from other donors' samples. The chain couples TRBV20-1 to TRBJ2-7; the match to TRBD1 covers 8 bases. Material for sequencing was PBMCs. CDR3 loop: CSARDGRTGNPYEQYF. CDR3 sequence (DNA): TGCAGTGCTAGAGATGGTAGGACAGGGAATCCCTACGAGCAGTACTTC.